Each of the 11 T cell receptor beta chains below was sequenced from the same sample in a study of blood T cell repertoires in COVID-19. Using immunoSEQ multiplex PCR, the repertoire was profiled, and TCRdb retains in-frame clones only, with some absent. The data hold about 220,000 clones, with roughly 85% observed a single time. Sequenced: peripheral blood. The receptors derive from a woman between 70 and 85 years old with COVID-19, enrolled during active disease.

The chain links TRBV5-1 to TRBJ1-1, with D tentatively TRBD1 (6 bases). V was shortened by 8 bases and J by 1 base, with 15 bases between the two germline ends. CDR3 length: 14 amino acids. CDR1 is SGHRS, CDR2 YFSETQ, per germline. The CDR3 DNA sequence: TGCGCCAGTCAATCCGGACAGCCGAACACTGAAGCTTTCTTT. Its protein is CASQSGQPNTEAFF.

V is TRBV7-3 and J is TRBJ2-7; D unresolved. Germline loops: CDR1 SGHTA, CDR2 FQGTGA. V was shortened by 5 bases and J by 3 bases, with 17 bases between the two germline ends. The CDR3 sequence is 15 residues long. CDR3 loop: CASSQSLTSIYEQYF. CDR3 coding DNA: TGTGCCAGCAGCCAAAGTTTGACATCCATCTACGAGCAGTACTTC.

This chain joins TRBV29-1 and TRBJ1-2; D is unresolved. The V end was cut by 4 bases, the J end by 2 bases, with 5 bases between. The CDR3 has 11 amino acids. Germline V gene sequence: CDR1 SQVTM, CDR2 ANQGSEA. The CDR3 DNA is TGCAGCGTTGGCGAGAACTATGGCTACACCTTC. This gives the protein CSVGENYGYTF.

The chain recombines TRBV6-5 with TRBJ1-4, with D possibly matching TRBD1 (5 bases). Germline CDR1 and CDR2: MNHEY and SVGAGI. The CDR3 spans 12 residues. The V gene lost 7 bases and the J gene lost 7 bases, with 10 bases spanning the gap. Here the CDR3 DNA reads TGTGCCAGCAACGACAGTTTTGAAAAACTGTTTTTT. Translation gives CASNDSFEKLFF.

This clone was detected only once. CDR3 in DNA: TGTGCCAGCAGCTGGGGACAGGAGAACACTGAAGCTTTCTTT. It specifies CASSWGQENTEAFF. The genes are TRBV7-2 and TRBJ1-1; 8 bases agree with TRBD1. With V trimmed by 4 bases and J by 1 base, 2 bases remained unmatched. This CDR3 spans 14 amino acids. Germline CDR1 is SGHTA and CDR2 is FQGNSA.

The V call is TRBV6-5, the J call TRBJ1-5; D possibly corresponds to TRBD1 (5 bases). Trimming left V 6 bases short and J 1 base short, with 10 bases between. This CDR3 has 14 residues. Per the germline V gene, CDR1 is MNHEY and CDR2 is SVGAGI. The CDR3 DNA reads TGTGCCAGCAGCTCCCGACAGAGCAATCAGCCCCAGCATTTT. Its protein is CASSSRQSNQPQHF.

This CDR3 is CASSARGQSFF. In nucleotides, the CDR3 is TGTGCCAGCAGCGCGAGGGGACAGAGTTTCTTT. This chain joins TRBV7-9 and TRBJ1-1; 7 bases agree with TRBD1. The V segment lost 5 bases and the J segment 13 bases; nucleotides outside the gene matches: 7. The CDR3 covers 11 residues. Per the germline V gene, CDR1 is SEHNR and CDR2 is FQNEAQ (reference sequence).

The chain's CDR3 is CASGQSGGNEQFF. The CDR3 DNA is TGTGCCAGCGGGCAAAGCGGGGGAAATGAGCAGTTCTTC. This sequence joins TRBV9 and TRBJ2-1; 8 bases agree with TRBD2. In germline, CDR1 is SGDLS, CDR2 YYNGEE. The CDR3 is 13 residues long. Trimming cost V 7 bases and J 7 bases; bases outside gene matches: 7.

Only a few counts were recorded for this clone. The chain links TRBV6-2 or TRBV6-3 to TRBJ1-2; no definite D call. With 2 bases removed from V and 8 bases from J, the gap between germline ends came to 15 bases. Per the germline V gene, CDR1 is MNHEY and CDR2 is SVGEGT. The length of the CDR3 is 14 residues. CDR3 coding DNA: TGTGCCAGCAGTTACGGTCTTGCCCGCAGAGGCTACACCTTC. Protein product: CASSYGLARRGYTF.

This chain joins TRBV7-9 and TRBJ1-1; possible D gene TRBD1, 5 bases. The V end lost 3 bases, the J end lost 7 bases, and 12 bases lay between the germline ends. Germline loops: CDR1 SEHNR, CDR2 FQNEAQ (reference sequence). The CDR3 extends over 13 amino acids. The CDR3 coding sequence is TGTGCCAGCAGCTTTTCAGGGAGGGGTGAAGCTTTCTTT. It encodes CASSFSGRGEAFF.

The chain carries TRBV28 and TRBJ2-2, with TRBD1 as a possible D gene (5 bases). V lost 7 bases and J lost 0, with 21 bases in between. Germline V CDR1 and CDR2: MDHEN, SYDVKM. This CDR3 region has 18 residues. This CDR3 reads CASIFGLRGVSNTGELFF. DNA of the CDR3: TGTGCCAGCATCTTCGGGCTTAGGGGCGTCTCGAACACCGGGGAGCTGTTTTTT.